The rows below give T cell receptor beta chains drawn from one sample of a study of T cells in localized non-small cell lung cancer. The table came from immunoSEQ multiplex PCR; TCRdb's copy has only in-frame clones and leaves some out. This sample has roughly 2,500 clones, with approximately 24% found just once. This specimen consisted of lung tumor tissue, obtained before any cancer treatment. The origin of the receptors is a woman aged 40-69 years with stage II squamous cell lung carcinoma. Each CDR3 is given with its conserved first and last residue. The D gene is left open where the match is weak. Rows may omit the clone size; those that give it use once, few, many or a size class.

v_gene: TRBV5-1
j_gene: TRBJ2-3
abundance: .
d_gene: TRBD1
CDR3aa: CASSLVGQGAGTDTQYF
CDR3nt: TGCGCCAGCAGCTTGGTGGGACAGGGGGCTGGGACAGATACGCAGTATTTT

v_gene: TRBV10-2
j_gene: TRBJ2-1
abundance: .
d_gene: .
CDR3aa: CASSWKGSGNEQFF
CDR3nt: TGCGCCAGCAGTTGGAAGGGTTCGGGCAATGAGCAGTTCTTC

v_gene: TRBV6-8
j_gene: TRBJ2-5
abundance: few
d_gene: TRBD2
CDR3aa: CASRGSGLPQETQYF
CDR3nt: TGTGCCAGCAGGGGTAGCGGGTTACCCCAAGAGACCCAGTACTTC

v_gene: TRBV6-8
j_gene: TRBJ2-6
abundance: medium-sized
d_gene: .
CDR3aa: CASSYSSGSGANVLTF
CDR3nt: TGTGCCAGCAGTTACTCGTCCGGCTCTGGGGCCAACGTCCTGACTTTC

v_gene: TRBV6-8
j_gene: TRBJ2-1
abundance: .
d_gene: TRBD2
CDR3aa: CAISRLAGAVYEQFF
CDR3nt: TGTGCCATCAGTCGTCTAGCGGGAGCGGTATATGAGCAGTTCTTC

v_gene: TRBV28
j_gene: TRBJ1-1
abundance: .
d_gene: TRBD1
CDR3aa: CASSSGGARTEAFF
CDR3nt: TGTGCCAGCAGTTCAGGGGGCGCGCGGACTGAAGCTTTCTTT

v_gene: TRBV11-3
j_gene: TRBJ2-1
abundance: .
d_gene: TRBD2
CDR3aa: CASSSLPTSLEQFF
CDR3nt: TGTGCCAGCAGCTCACTACCGACTAGCCTTGAGCAGTTCTTC

v_gene: TRBV9
j_gene: TRBJ1-5
abundance: .
d_gene: TRBD1
CDR3aa: CASSEGTVSWPQHF
CDR3nt: TGTGCCAGCAGTGAGGGGACAGTCTCTTGGCCCCAGCATTTT

v_gene: TRBV6-8
j_gene: TRBJ2-1
abundance: medium-sized
d_gene: TRBD2
CDR3aa: CASSYARGPGGNEQFF
CDR3nt: TGTGCCAGCAGTTACGCCAGGGGACCGGGAGGGAATGAGCAGTTCTTC

v_gene: TRBV15
j_gene: TRBJ2-2
abundance: .
d_gene: .
CDR3aa: CTTSRDEGSAGRGELFF
CDR3nt: TGTACCACCAGCAGAGATGAGGGCTCCGCCGGTCGGGGGGAGCTGTTTTTT

v_gene: TRBV1
j_gene: TRBJ2-3
abundance: .
d_gene: .
CDR3aa: CASSQEGGGRFTDTQYF
CDR3nt: TGCGCCAGCAGCCAAGAAGGGGGAGGGCGGTTCACAGATACGCAGTATTTT

v_gene: TRBV28
j_gene: TRBJ2-7
abundance: few
d_gene: TRBD2
CDR3aa: CASSLPGGAYEQYF
CDR3nt: TGTGCCAGCAGTTTACCCGGGGGGGCGTACGAGCAGTACTTC

v_gene: TRBV11-3
j_gene: TRBJ2-1
abundance: medium-sized
d_gene: TRBD2
CDR3aa: CASSLEGTSGGSSYNEQFF
CDR3nt: TGTGCCAGCAGCTTAGAGGGGACTAGCGGGGGGAGCTCCTACAATGAGCAGTTCTTC

v_gene: TRBV6-8
j_gene: TRBJ1-1
abundance: medium-sized
d_gene: TRBD1
CDR3aa: CASNTGVGTEAFF
CDR3nt: TGTGCCAGCAATACAGGGGTGGGCACTGAAGCTTTCTTT

v_gene: TRBV6-8
j_gene: TRBJ1-2
abundance: few
d_gene: .
CDR3aa: CASTLFHIPNYGYTF
CDR3nt: TGTGCCAGCACCCTTTTCCACATTCCCAACTATGGCTACACCTTC

v_gene: TRBV11-3
j_gene: TRBJ2-2
abundance: medium-sized
d_gene: TRBD2
CDR3aa: CASSYGLAGADGELFF
CDR3nt: TGTGCCAGCAGCTATGGACTAGCGGGAGCGGACGGGGAGCTGTTTTTT

v_gene: TRBV29-1
j_gene: TRBJ1-1
abundance: .
d_gene: TRBD1
CDR3aa: CSGTGNMNTEAFF
CDR3nt: TGCAGCGGGACAGGGAATATGAACACTGAAGCTTTCTTT

v_gene: TRBV11-3
j_gene: TRBJ2-1
abundance: few
d_gene: TRBD1
CDR3aa: CASSLFSGTGERKFF
CDR3nt: TGTGCCAGCAGCTTATTCTCCGGGACAGGGGAACGCAAGTTCTTC

v_gene: TRBV6-8
j_gene: TRBJ2-1
abundance: .
d_gene: .
CDR3aa: CASSHRASNSYNEQFF
CDR3nt: TGTGCCAGCAGCCACCGGGCTAGTAACTCCTACAATGAGCAGTTCTTC

v_gene: TRBV11-3
j_gene: TRBJ1-2
abundance: medium-sized
d_gene: .
CDR3aa: CASSSDRANYGYTF
CDR3nt: TGTGCCAGCAGCTCGGACCGGGCCAACTATGGCTACACCTTC

v_gene: TRBV19
j_gene: TRBJ2-3
abundance: few
d_gene: .
CDR3aa: CASTTRDTQYF
CDR3nt: TGTGCCAGTACCACGAGGGATACGCAGTATTTT

v_gene: TRBV28
j_gene: TRBJ1-2
abundance: .
d_gene: .
CDR3aa: CASTPEGRGYTF
CDR3nt: TGTGCCAGCACCCCCGAAGGGCGTGGCTACACCTTC